The source of this T cell receptor (beta chain) is a study of technical replicates of blood from a handful of donors. Libraries were prepared by immunoSEQ multiplex PCR; TCRdb keeps only in-frame clonotypes and omits some of them. The table records tens of thousands of clones, roughly 90% of them present only once. Germline assignment: CDR1 SGHRS and CDR2 YFSETQ. V was pared by 0 bases and J by 4 bases, with 8 bases between. The CDR3 length is 14 residues. J is TRBJ1-5 and V is TRBV5-1; D gene ambiguous. This TCR derives from a human donor in good health. Sequencing was performed on T cells isolated from PBMCs. The CDR3 region is CASSLGQKNQPQHF. DNA of the CDR3: TGCGCCAGCAGCTTGGGACAAAAAAATCAGCCCCAGCATTTT.